The source of this T cell receptor beta chain is a study of T cells in localized non-small cell lung cancer (dated by TCRdb to 2018 to 2021). In terms of the full investigation: The study analyzed T cell repertoires of under 250 early-stage NSCLC patients, comparing tumors and uninvolved tumor-adjacent lungs. All 250 or so NSCLC patients in the cohort were treatment-naive and had localized lung tumors that were resected. A mean age of 66.3 years was recorded for the NSCLC patients, of whom under 150 were male and 95 to 110 were female. Overall results and qualifications from the work: Uninvolved tumor-adjacent lung showed the highest T cell clonality, higher than tumor, which suggests more focused antigenic responses in the adjacent lung. Since the design was exploratory, TCR variables were selected using unadjusted p-values with no false-discovery rate correction. Because multi-region sequencing of the tumors was not done, intratumor heterogeneity could not be ruled out. Higher T cell density in blood was associated with longer overall survival, whereas higher clonality in adjacent lung was associated with shorter survival. A median of 57 of the top 100 tumor clones turned up in the paired uninvolved adjacent lung, and approximately 30 of those clones also ranked among the top 100 of that same adjacent lung.

TCR beta CDR3 regions were sequenced from DNA using the immunoSEQ Assay. Regarding the original processing steps: To compute T cell density, TCR beta template counts were normalized to usable DNA, which was estimated by amplifying housekeeping genes. Richness was estimated with the preseqR package, extrapolating to 400,000 templates for PBMC samples and 120,000 templates for tissue samples. Clonality was calculated as one minus Pielou's evenness. Tissue-enriched TCRs were identified by differential abundance testing using productive amino-acid clonotypes, minimum total count 5 and alpha 0.1. The Jaccard Index and the Morisita Overlap Index were used to measure how much the repertoires overlapped between compartments. TCR beta CDR3s were clustered by GLIPH together with public tetramer-defined viral CDR3s, and at least three viral sequences plus V-gene enrichment were required for viral motifs. In TCRdb, the immuneACCESS table is reduced to in-frame sequences with V and J assigned. These tables do not hold every clone; where another copy was compared, an unresolved V gene accounts for under half, and the others remain unexplained. That table is the source of V, J and clone size, and D and trimming were worked out from the DNA. Recorded for this sample are tens of thousands of clones; roughly 90% of them occurred a single time. Of the sample, 15% falls within the top ten clones.

The germline V gene specifies SGHRS as CDR1 and YFSETQ as CDR2. Trimming removed 1 base from V and 0 bases from J, leaving 6 bases between the germline ends. The cysteine opens and the phenylalanine closes a CDR3 of 14 amino acids. Here the CDR3 DNA is all that survives: 42 bases in frame from base 1. Concerning this clone: Its antigen is unknown. Per-nucleotide qualities are absent, and no much larger clonotype sits a single base away.

At diagnosis, tumor, uninvolved tumor-adjacent lung and peripheral blood were collected and then preserved as a mix of FFPE and fresh-frozen material. For TCR repertoire profiling, blood samples were analyzed in the form of peripheral blood mononuclear cells. This TCR came from a man aged 40-75 years with stage I squamous cell lung carcinoma. The material sequenced was peripheral blood, taken before any cancer treatment. The chain was built from TRBV5-1 and TRBJ2-3; the D gene assignment is ambiguous. For the CDR3, the sequence is CASSLHDSTDTQYF. The base sequence is TGCGCCAGCAGCTTGCATGACAGCACAGATACGCAGTATTTT.